This passage covers 28 T cell receptor beta chains from one sample sequenced in a study of control samples from healthy donors and cancer patients. The table came from immunoSEQ multiplex PCR; TCRdb's copy has only in-frame clones and leaves some out. Among over 100,000 clones listed, 85% to 90% were seen once. Source material: blood. All receptors derive from a woman aged 45 to 65 in good health.

The chain couples TRBV7-3 to TRBJ2-2; D unclear. CDR1 and CDR2 from the germline V gene are SGHTA and FQGTGA. The V end was cut by 5 bases, the J end by 1 base, with 8 bases between. This CDR3 has 14 residues. CDR3 bases: TGTGCCAGCAGCCGAGACTTGAACACCGGGGAGCTGTTTTTT. Encoded protein: CASSRDLNTGELFF. The entire variable domain, with the rest obtained from reference TRBV7-3 and TRBJ2-2, is as follows: GAGVSQTPSNKVTEKGKYVELRCDPISGHTALYWYRQSLGQGPEFLIYFQGTGAADDSGLPNDRFFAVRPEGSVSTLKIQRTERGDSAVYLCASSRDLNTGELFFGEGSRLTVL.

The chain recombines TRBV14 with TRBJ2-3; the D gene is possibly TRBD2 (7 bases). In germline, CDR1 is SGHDN, CDR2 FVKESK. This CDR3 spans 17 amino acids. Deletions cut 5 bases from V and 4 bases from J, with 22 bases between. DNA of the CDR3: TGTGCCAGCAGCTCCCTCGTTGGGGGGGGCTGGTCAGATACGCAGTATTTT. It yields the protein CASSSLVGGGWSDTQYF.

V gene TRBV5-5 combines with J gene TRBJ1-2; D not resolved. Per the germline V gene, CDR1 is SGHKS and CDR2 is YYEKEE (reference sequence). The CDR3 loop spans 14 amino acids. The V gene lost 0 bases and the J gene lost 2 bases, with 8 bases spanning the gap. The CDR3 region is CASSLARTNYGYTF. Here the CDR3 DNA reads TGTGCCAGCAGCTTGGCCAGGACGAACTATGGCTACACCTTC.

The chain couples TRBV6-6 to TRBJ2-1; a possible D gene is TRBD2 (5 bases). The V end lost 6 bases, the J end lost 0 bases, and 15 bases lay between the germline ends. The germline gives CDR1 MNHNY, CDR2 SVGAGI (reference sequence). There are 16 residues in the CDR3. The CDR3 coding sequence is TGTGCCAGCAGCTCCTTAATTGGGAGCTCCTACAATGAGCAGTTCTTC. Amino acids: CASSSLIGSSYNEQFF.

This clone was observed once. The chain carries TRBV6-5 and TRBJ1-2; no definite D call. The ends were cut back, 7 bases at V and 5 bases at J, with 17 bases in the middle. Germline lookup yields CDR1 MNHEY and CDR2 SVGAGI. CDR3 size: 14 residues. The CDR3 loop reads CASTPVYTGYGYTF. CDR3 nucleotides: TGTGCCAGCACTCCTGTCTACACCGGATATGGCTACACCTTC.

CDR3 region: CASSYGTLGHFIEQFF. The CDR3 nucleotides read TGTGCCAGCAGTTACGGGACTCTAGGGCATTTCATTGAGCAGTTCTTC. The gene calls are TRBV6-5 and TRBJ2-1, with D tentatively TRBD2 (6 bases). Trimming pared 2 bases from V and 9 bases from J, leaving 20 bases between. The length of the CDR3 is 16 residues. CDR1 MNHEY and CDR2 SVGAGI come from the germline V gene.

The chain uses TRBV7-2 and TRBJ2-5; D ambiguous. The CDR3 extends over 12 amino acids. From germline, CDR1 is SGHTA and CDR2 FQGNSA. Trimming stripped 8 bases from V and 5 bases from J, with 12 bases between. The CDR3 DNA reads as TGTGCCAGCTGCCCGCCTGGGGAGACCCAGTACTTC. Its protein is CASCPPGETQYF.

The rearrangement uses TRBV10-3 and TRBJ2-5; TRBD2 might be the D (6 bases). Trimming removed 3 bases from V and 7 bases from J, with 15 bases in between. This CDR3 is 14 amino acids long. Looked up from germline, CDR1 is ENHRY and CDR2 is SYGVKD. The CDR3 DNA reads TGTGCCATCAGTGAACGCGGGAACTTTGGGACCCAGTACTTC. This gives the protein CAISERGNFGTQYF.

The CDR3 nucleotides are TGTGCCTGGAGTGTAGGTAGCTCTGGAAACACCATATATTTT. Its translation: CAWSVGSSGNTIYF. The chain is built from TRBV30 and TRBJ1-3, with no clear D. CDR1 is GTSNPN, CDR2 SVGIG, per germline (reference sequence). The CDR3 spans 14 residues. V lost 0 bases and J 0 bases, leaving 6 bases between the germline ends.

DNA of the CDR3: TGTGCCAGCTCACCCCTTATTAGCGGGAGCTCCTACAATGAGCAGTTCTTC. It codes for CASSPLISGSSYNEQFF. This rearrangement joins TRBV18 to TRBJ2-1; 9 nucleotides agree with TRBD2. Trimming cost V 3 bases and J 0 bases; bases outside gene matches: 6. Germline values: CDR1 KGHSH, CDR2 LQKENI. This CDR3 comprises 17 residues. Using reference TRBV18 and TRBJ2-1 for the parts outside the CDR3, the full variable domain is NAGVMQNPRHLVRRRGQEARLRCSPMKGHSHVYWYRQLPEEGLKFMVYLQKENIIDESGMPKERFSAEFPKEGPSILRIQQVVRGDSAAYFCASSPLISGSSYNEQFFGPGTRLTVL.

V is TRBV2 and J is TRBJ1-3, with D unresolved. In germline, CDR1 is SNHLY, CDR2 FYNNEI. This CDR3 has 11 amino acids. Trimming removed 6 bases at V and 15 bases at J, with 15 bases between. CDR3 in amino acids: CASRRVGRGYF. The CDR3 region has the DNA TGTGCCAGCAGGAGAGTCGGGAGAGGATATTTT. Supplemented by reference TRBV2 and TRBJ1-3, the full variable domain reads EPEVTQTPSHQVTQMGQEVILRCVPISNHLYFYWYRQILGQKVEFLVSFYNNEISEKSEIFDDQFSVERPDGSNFTLKIRSTKLEDSAMYFCASRRVGRGYFGEGSWLTVV.

This chain connects TRBV11-2 to TRBJ1-3; no reliable D call. This CDR3 has 15 amino acids. The V gene lost 1 base and the J gene lost 0 bases, with 7 bases spanning the gap. The germline V gene encodes CDR1 SGHAT and CDR2 FQNNGV. Here the CDR3 DNA reads TGTGCCAGCAGCTTAGTCCCGACCTCTGGAAACACCATATATTTT. This translates into CASSLVPTSGNTIYF.

The chain couples TRBV4-3 to TRBJ2-1; D gene unclear. This CDR3 is 16 amino acids long. CDR1 and CDR2 (germline): LGHNA, YSLEER. Trimming removed 0 bases from V and 2 bases from J, with 11 bases in between. CDR3 residues: CASSQELAPPYNEQFF. CDR3 nucleotides: TGCGCCAGCAGCCAAGAACTGGCGCCGCCCTACAATGAGCAGTTCTTC.

As regards this clone: In the same sample, other DNA sequences code for this CDR3. The rearrangement joins TRBV4-3 to TRBJ2-3; 11 bases match TRBD1. CDR3 length: 15 amino acids. Germline V gene data show CDR1 as LGHNA and CDR2 as YSLEER. V trimming: 1 base; J trimming: 3 bases; junction bases outside the gene matches: 0. For the CDR3, the DNA is TGCGCCAGCAGCCAAGGGGACAGGGGGACAGATACGCAGTATTTT. Its translation: CASSQGDRGTDTQYF.

The chain employs TRBV14 and TRBJ2-1, with D perhaps given as TRBD1 or TRBD2 (6 bases each). Germline CDR1 reads SGHDN; CDR2 reads FVKESK. The ends were cut back, 4 bases at V and 6 bases at J, with 13 bases in the middle. The CDR3 loop spans 14 amino acids. CDR3 DNA sequence: TGTGCCAGCAGCCCCCGCAGGGGAGGCAATGAGCAGTTCTTC. This translates into CASSPRRGGNEQFF.

The chain's CDR3 is CASSLTGAGTEAFF. Written as DNA, the CDR3 is TGTGCCAGCTCACTGACAGGGGCGGGCACTGAAGCTTTCTTT. V usage is TRBV18 and J usage is TRBJ1-1; the match to TRBD1 covers 8 bases. V lost 4 bases, J lost 4 bases, and 5 bases stayed unmatched. Germline CDR1 reads KGHSH; CDR2 reads LQKENI. This CDR3 is 14 amino acids long.

The chain employs TRBV12-3 or TRBV12-4 and TRBJ1-2; D uncertain. The CDR3 is 13 amino acids. The V end was cut by 0 bases, the J end by 8 bases, with 10 bases between. In DNA form, the CDR3 reads TGTGCCAGCAGTTTAGCGGCGGGGAGAGGCTACACCTTC. It specifies CASSLAAGRGYTF.

The chain recombines TRBV7-3 with TRBJ2-5; no reliable D call. V lost 4 bases, J lost 3 bases, and 15 bases lay in between. From germline, CDR1 is SGHTA and CDR2 FQGTGA. This CDR3 region has 15 residues. The CDR3 DNA is TGTGCCAGCAGCTCCTGGCGAGAGGTGGAAGAGACCCAGTACTTC. Translating gives CASSSWREVEETQYF.

The chain joins TRBV7-2 to TRBJ1-4; possible D gene TRBD1, 5 bases. This CDR3 has 14 residues. Trimming cost V 8 bases and J 4 bases, with 14 bases left between them. Looked up from germline, CDR1 is SGHTA and CDR2 is FQGNSA. The CDR3 DNA reads as TGTGCCAGCTCCCTGGGACCGATTAATGAAAAACTGTTTTTT. This encodes CASSLGPINEKLFF. The full variable domain, its missing parts supplied by reference TRBV7-2 and TRBJ1-4, is GAGVSQSPSNKVTEKGKDVELRCDPISGHTALYWYRQSLGQGLEFLIYFQGNSAPDKSGLPSDRFSAERTGGSVSTLTIQRTQQEDSAVYLCASSLGPINEKLFFGSGTQLSVL.

This chain joins TRBV5-6 and TRBJ2-7; the D is unclear. The V and J ends lost 1 base and 0 bases respectively, with 14 bases between them. This CDR3 contains 16 residues. Per the germline V gene, CDR1 is SGHDT and CDR2 is YYEEEE. The CDR3 region is CASSLRARVASYEQYV. CDR3 in DNA: TGTGCCAGCAGCTTGAGGGCCAGAGTAGCCTCCTACGAGCAGTACGTC.

The chain's CDR3 is CARTLLRTLETGRNTQYF. DNA of the CDR3: TGTGCCAGAACTCTCCTAAGGACCCTGGAAACGGGTAGGAATACGCAGTATTTT. This rearrangement joins TRBV5-3 to TRBJ2-3; D uncertain. TRBV5-3 is sorted into the ORF group, with uncertain function. The V and J ends lost 6 bases and 7 bases respectively, with 30 bases between them. The CDR3 extends over 18 amino acids.

The chain joins TRBV6-4 to TRBJ2-2; D may be TRBD2 (5 bases). CDR1 is MRHNA and CDR2 is SNTAGT in the germline V gene. V lost 4 bases and J lost 7, with 10 bases in between. The length of the CDR3 is 13 residues. This chain's CDR3 is CASSAREGGELFF. In DNA form, the CDR3 reads TGTGCCAGCAGTGCTCGCGAGGGCGGGGAGCTGTTTTTT.

The chain carries TRBV9 and TRBJ1-2; maybe TRBD1 (6 bases). V lost 3 bases and J lost 5, with 11 bases in between. This CDR3 spans 13 amino acids. CDR1 and CDR2 from the germline V gene are SGDLS and YYNGEE. CDR3 residues: CASSGTAYYGYTF. In nucleotides, the CDR3 is TGTGCCAGCAGCGGGACAGCTTATTATGGCTACACCTTC.

The chain joins TRBV3-1 (or the pseudogene TRBV3-2) to TRBJ2-1; 8 positions match TRBD2. The trim removed 4 bases at V and 4 bases at J, leaving 15 bases unmatched. CDR3 length: 18 amino acids. Germline V gene lookup returns CDR1 LGHDT and CDR2 YNNKEL (reference sequence). CDR3 residues: CASSRSASFGLAYNEQFF. CDR3 sequence (DNA): TGTGCCAGCAGCCGTTCGGCCTCCTTCGGACTAGCTTACAATGAGCAGTTCTTC.

The rearrangement links TRBV4-1 to TRBJ1-1; D call uncertain. Germline CDR1 reads MGHRA; CDR2 reads YSYEKL. V lost 6 bases and J 1 base, leaving 15 bases between the germline ends. CDR3 length: 15 residues. The CDR3 spells CASRGFVKKNTEAFF. Here the CDR3 DNA reads TGCGCCAGCAGGGGGTTTGTGAAGAAGAACACTGAAGCTTTCTTT.

V usage is TRBV27 and J usage is TRBJ1-2; D ambiguous. The CDR3 runs 14 residues. V was trimmed by 2 bases and J by 2 bases, leaving 9 bases between them. The V gene's germline CDR1 is MNHEY and CDR2 SMNVEV (reference sequence). This chain's CDR3 is CASSLRRSNYGYTF. The CDR3 nucleotides read TGTGCCAGCAGTTTACGACGGTCGAACTATGGCTACACCTTC.

V gene TRBV6-5 combines with J gene TRBJ2-1; 8 nucleotides agree with TRBD2. V was pared by 2 bases and J by 4 bases, with 4 bases of the junction left unmatched. This CDR3 has 15 residues. Germline V gene sequence: CDR1 MNHEY, CDR2 SVGAGI. CDR3 nucleotide sequence: TGTGCCAGCAGTTACACACTAGCGGATTACAATGAGCAGTTCTTC. Translating it yields CASSYTLADYNEQFF.

CDR3 DNA: TGTGCCAGCAGCTTTGGGGCCCTCTCCTACAATGAGCAGTTCTTC. It specifies CASSFGALSYNEQFF. The V call is TRBV7-3, the J call TRBJ2-1, with D tentatively TRBD1 (5 bases). Per the germline V gene, CDR1 is SGHTA and CDR2 is FQGTGA. The germline V and J ends were trimmed by 3 bases and 0 bases, with 9 bases remaining between them. The CDR3 extends over 15 amino acids.